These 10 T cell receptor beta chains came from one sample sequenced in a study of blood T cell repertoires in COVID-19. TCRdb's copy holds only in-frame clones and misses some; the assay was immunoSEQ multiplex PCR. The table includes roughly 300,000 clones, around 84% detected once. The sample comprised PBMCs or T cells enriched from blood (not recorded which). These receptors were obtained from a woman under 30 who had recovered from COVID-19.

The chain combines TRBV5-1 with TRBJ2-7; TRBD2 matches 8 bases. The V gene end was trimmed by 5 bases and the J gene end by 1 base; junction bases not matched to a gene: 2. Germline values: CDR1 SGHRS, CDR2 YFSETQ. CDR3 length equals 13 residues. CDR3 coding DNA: TGCGCCAGCAGACTAGCGGCTTCCTACGAGCAGTACTTC. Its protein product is CASRLAASYEQYF.

The CDR3 DNA is TGTGCCAGCAGCCGCGGGAACGAGCAGTACTTC. Its translation is CASSRGNEQYF. The chain joins TRBV11-2 to TRBJ2-7, with D maybe TRBD2 (6 bases). The CDR3 is 11 amino acids. Germline lookup yields CDR1 SGHAT and CDR2 FQNNGV. The ends were cut back, 5 bases at V and 5 bases at J, with 7 bases in the middle.

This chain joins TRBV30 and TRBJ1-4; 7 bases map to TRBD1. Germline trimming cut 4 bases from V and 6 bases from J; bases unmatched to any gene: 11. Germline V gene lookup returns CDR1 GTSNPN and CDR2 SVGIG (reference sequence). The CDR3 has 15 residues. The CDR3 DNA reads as TGTGCCTGGATCGGTGGGGGACAGCCCTATGAAAAACTGTTTTTT. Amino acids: CAWIGGGQPYEKLFF.

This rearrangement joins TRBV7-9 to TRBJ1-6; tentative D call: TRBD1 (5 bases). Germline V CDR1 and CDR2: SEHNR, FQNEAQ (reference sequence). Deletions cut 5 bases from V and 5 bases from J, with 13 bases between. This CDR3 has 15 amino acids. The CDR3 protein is CASSPAGLHNSPLHF. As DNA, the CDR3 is TGTGCCAGCAGCCCGGCGGGGCTTCATAATTCACCCCTCCACTTT.

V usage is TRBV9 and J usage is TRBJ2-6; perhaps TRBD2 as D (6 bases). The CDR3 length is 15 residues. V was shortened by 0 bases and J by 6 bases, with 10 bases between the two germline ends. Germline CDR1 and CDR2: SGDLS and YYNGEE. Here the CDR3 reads CASSVGGMEANVLTF. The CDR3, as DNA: TGTGCCAGCAGCGTAGGCGGGATGGAGGCCAACGTCCTGACTTTC.

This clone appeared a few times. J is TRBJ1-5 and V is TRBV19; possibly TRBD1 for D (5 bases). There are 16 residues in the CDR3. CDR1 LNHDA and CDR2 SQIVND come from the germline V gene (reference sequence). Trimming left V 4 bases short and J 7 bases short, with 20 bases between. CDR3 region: CASSTPGAPQRQPQHF. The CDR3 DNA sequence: TGTGCCAGTAGTACTCCTGGGGCCCCTCAGAGACAGCCCCAGCATTTT.

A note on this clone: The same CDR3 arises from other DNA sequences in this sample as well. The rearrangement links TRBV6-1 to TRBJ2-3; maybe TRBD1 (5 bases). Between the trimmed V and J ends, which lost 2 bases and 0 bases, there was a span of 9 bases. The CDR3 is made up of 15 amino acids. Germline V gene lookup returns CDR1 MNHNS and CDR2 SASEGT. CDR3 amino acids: CASSELGASTDTQYF. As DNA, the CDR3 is TGTGCCAGCAGTGAATTAGGGGCTAGCACAGATACGCAGTATTTT.

The CDR3 here is CASSQRDSPGELFF. DNA of the CDR3: TGTGCCAGCAGCCAACGGGACAGCCCCGGGGAGCTGTTTTTT. The chain carries TRBV5-4 and TRBJ2-2; 7 bases are a match to TRBD1. J lost 6 bases, V lost 4 bases, and 6 bases had no gene match. CDR3 length equals 14 residues. Germline V gene data show CDR1 as SGHNT and CDR2 as YYREEE (reference sequence).

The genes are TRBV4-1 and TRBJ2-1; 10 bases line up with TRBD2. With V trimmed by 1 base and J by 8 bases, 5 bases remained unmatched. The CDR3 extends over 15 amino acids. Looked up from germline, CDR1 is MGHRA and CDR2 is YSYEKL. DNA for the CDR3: TGCGCCAGCAGCCAAGGGCTAGCGGGAGAATATGAGCAGTTCTTC. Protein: CASSQGLAGEYEQFF.

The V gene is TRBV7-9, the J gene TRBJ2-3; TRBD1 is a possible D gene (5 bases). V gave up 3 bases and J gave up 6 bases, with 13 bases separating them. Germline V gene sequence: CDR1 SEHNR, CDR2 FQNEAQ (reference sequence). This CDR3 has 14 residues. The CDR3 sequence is CASSFSIGDDTQYF. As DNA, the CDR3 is TGTGCCAGCAGCTTTTCTATAGGGGATGATACGCAGTATTTT.